This T cell receptor beta chain was identified in a study of T cell responses to AZD1222 COVID-19 vaccine. Assay: immunoSEQ multiplex PCR; the TCRdb copy retains only in-frame clones and omits some. The sample lists around 130,000 clones, approximately 93% seen once, with more than 2.5% in the top ten. On this clone: Antigen: not known.

Study findings and constraints: Just a handful of AZD1222 recipients were seropositive at baseline.

Trimming pared 1 base from V and 7 bases from J, leaving 11 bases between. The CDR3 consists of 14 residues. CDR1 and CDR2 from the germline V gene are SNHLY and FYNNEI. The TCR sequence derives from an adult in good health. The gene calls are TRBV2 and TRBJ1-5; TRBD1 is a possible D gene (5 bases). Sequences were derived from peripheral blood, sampled on day 0 of AZD1222 vaccination. Here the CDR3 reads CASSEDRRGQPQHF. In nucleotides, the CDR3 is TGTGCCAGCAGTGAAGACAGGAGAGGACAGCCCCAGCATTTT.